The present T cell receptor (beta chain) was sequenced within a study of blood T cell repertoires in COVID-19. About the research overall: The United States, Italy and Spain were the sources of the acute and convalescent COVID-19 samples. Sources were T cells, B-cell-depleted T cells, or PBMCs; the material itself was cDNA or gDNA.

Deletions cut 0 bases from V and 5 bases from J, with 9 bases between. This CDR3 is 14 amino acids long. The germline CDR1 and CDR2 sequences are SGHRS and YFSETQ. Original data processing: Reference gene primer amplification gave estimated nucleated cell counts. Generated by immunoSEQ multiplex PCR, the TCRdb table keeps only in-frame clones and is missing some. D and trimming come from the DNA, and the V and J calls and clone size come from that table. The table includes around 230,000 clones, more than 85% detected once. This receptor was identified in a middle-aged man with acute or convalescent COVID-19. The chain joins TRBV5-1 to TRBJ1-5; unclear D gene. Sequencing used peripheral blood. CDR3 residues: CASSLAPDDQPQHF. In nucleotides, the CDR3 is TGCGCCAGCAGCTTGGCACCAGATGATCAGCCCCAGCATTTT.